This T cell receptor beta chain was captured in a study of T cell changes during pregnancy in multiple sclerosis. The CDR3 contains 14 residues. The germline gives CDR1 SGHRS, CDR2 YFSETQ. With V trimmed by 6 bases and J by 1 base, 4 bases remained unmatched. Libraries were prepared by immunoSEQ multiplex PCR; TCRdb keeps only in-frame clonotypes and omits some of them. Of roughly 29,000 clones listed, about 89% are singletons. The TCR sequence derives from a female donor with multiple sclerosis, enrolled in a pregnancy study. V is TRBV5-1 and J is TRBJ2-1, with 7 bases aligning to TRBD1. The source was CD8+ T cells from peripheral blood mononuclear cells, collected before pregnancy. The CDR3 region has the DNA TGCGCCAGCAAGGGACAGAGATCCTACAATGAGCAGTTCTTC. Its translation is CASKGQRSYNEQFF. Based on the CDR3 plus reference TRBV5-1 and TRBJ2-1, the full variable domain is KAGVTQTPRYLIKTRGQQVTLSCSPISGHRSVSWYQQTPGQGLQFLFEYFSETQRNKGNFPGRFSGRQFSNSRSEMNVSTLELGDSALYLCASKGQRSYNEQFFGPGTRLTVL.